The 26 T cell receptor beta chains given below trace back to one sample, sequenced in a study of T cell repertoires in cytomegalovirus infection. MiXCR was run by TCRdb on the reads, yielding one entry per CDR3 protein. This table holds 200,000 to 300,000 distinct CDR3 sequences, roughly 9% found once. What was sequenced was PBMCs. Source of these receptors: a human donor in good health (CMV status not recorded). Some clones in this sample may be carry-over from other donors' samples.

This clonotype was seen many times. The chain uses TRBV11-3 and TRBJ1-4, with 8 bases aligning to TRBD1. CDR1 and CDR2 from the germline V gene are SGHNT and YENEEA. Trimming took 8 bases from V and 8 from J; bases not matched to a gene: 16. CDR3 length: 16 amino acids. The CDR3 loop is CASRSGPGGAKEKLFF. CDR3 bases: TGTGCCAGCCGCTCGGGGCCAGGGGGCGCGAAGGAAAAACTGTTTTTT.

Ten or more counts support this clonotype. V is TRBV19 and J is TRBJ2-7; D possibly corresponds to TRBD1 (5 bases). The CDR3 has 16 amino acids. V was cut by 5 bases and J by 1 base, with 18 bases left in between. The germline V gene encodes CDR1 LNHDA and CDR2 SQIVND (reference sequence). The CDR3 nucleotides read TGTGCCAGTAGTCCCGAGGCAGGGTTGATATCCTACGAGCAGTACTTC. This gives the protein CASSPEAGLISYEQYF.

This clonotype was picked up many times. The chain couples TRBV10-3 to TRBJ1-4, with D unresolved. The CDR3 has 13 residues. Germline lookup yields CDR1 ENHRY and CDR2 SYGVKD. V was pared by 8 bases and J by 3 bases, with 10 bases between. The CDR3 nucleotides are TGTGCCATCTCCCGGGGTTCTAATGAAAAACTGTTTTTT. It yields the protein CAISRGSNEKLFF.

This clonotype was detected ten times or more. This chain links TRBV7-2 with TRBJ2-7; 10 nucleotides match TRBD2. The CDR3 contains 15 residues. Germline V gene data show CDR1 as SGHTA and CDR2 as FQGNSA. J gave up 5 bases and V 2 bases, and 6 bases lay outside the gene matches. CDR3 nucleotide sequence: TGTGCCAGCAGCTTATGGGCTAGCGGGGGCCACGAGCAGTACTTC. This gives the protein CASSLWASGGHEQYF.

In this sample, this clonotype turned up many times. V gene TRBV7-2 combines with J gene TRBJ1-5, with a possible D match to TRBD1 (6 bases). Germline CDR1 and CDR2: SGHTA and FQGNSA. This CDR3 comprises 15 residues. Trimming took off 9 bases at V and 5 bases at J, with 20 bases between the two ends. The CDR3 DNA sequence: TGTGCCAGTCGTAACATGGGGGCGCTGGATCAGCCCCAGCATTTT. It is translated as CASRNMGALDQPQHF.

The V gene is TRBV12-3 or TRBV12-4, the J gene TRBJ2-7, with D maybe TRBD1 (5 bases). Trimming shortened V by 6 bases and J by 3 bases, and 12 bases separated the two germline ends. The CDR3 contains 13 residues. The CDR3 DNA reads TGTGCCAGCAGAAAGGGGCTCAACTACGAGCAGTACTTC. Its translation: CASRKGLNYEQYF.

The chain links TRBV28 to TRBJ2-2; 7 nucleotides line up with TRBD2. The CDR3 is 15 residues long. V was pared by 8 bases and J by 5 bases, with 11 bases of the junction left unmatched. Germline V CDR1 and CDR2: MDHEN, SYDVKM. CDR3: CASGTGSSGTGELFF. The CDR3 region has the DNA TGTGCCAGCGGGACGGGGAGTAGCGGGACCGGGGAGCTGTTTTTT. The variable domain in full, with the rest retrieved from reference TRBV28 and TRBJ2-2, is DVKVTQSSRYLVKRTGEKVFLECVQDMDHENMFWYRQDPGLGLRLIYFSYDVKMKEKGDIPEGYSVSREKKERFSLILESASTNQTSMYLCASGTGSSGTGELFFGEGSRLTVL.

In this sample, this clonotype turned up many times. For the CDR3, the DNA is TGTGCCAGCAGCGTCGAGGCCTTCGGAGAGCAGTACTTC. Protein: CASSVEAFGEQYF. The chain couples TRBV6-1 to TRBJ2-7, with D unclear. CDR3 length: 13 residues. Germline-derived CDR1 and CDR2 are MNHNS and SASEGT. The V gene lost 6 bases and the J gene lost 7 bases, with 16 bases spanning the gap.

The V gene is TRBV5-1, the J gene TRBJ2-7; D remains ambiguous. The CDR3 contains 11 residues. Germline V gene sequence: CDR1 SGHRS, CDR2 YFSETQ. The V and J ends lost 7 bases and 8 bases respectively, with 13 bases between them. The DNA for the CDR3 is TGCGCCAGCCAAGCCACAGACAAGCAGTACTTC. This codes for CASQATDKQYF.

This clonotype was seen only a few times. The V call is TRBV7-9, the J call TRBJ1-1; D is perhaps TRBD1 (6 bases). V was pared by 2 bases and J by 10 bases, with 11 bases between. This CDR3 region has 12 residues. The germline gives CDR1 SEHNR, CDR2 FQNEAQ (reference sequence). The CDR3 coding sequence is TGTGCCAGCAGCTTACAGGGGCGAGGAGCTTTCTTT. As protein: CASSLQGRGAFF. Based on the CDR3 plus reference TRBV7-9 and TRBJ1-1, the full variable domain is DTGVSQNPRHKITKRGQNVTFRCDPISEHNRLYWYRQTLGQGPEFLTYFQNEAQLEKSRLLSDRFSAERPKGSFSTLEIQRTEQGDSAMYLCASSLQGRGAFFGQGTRLTVV.

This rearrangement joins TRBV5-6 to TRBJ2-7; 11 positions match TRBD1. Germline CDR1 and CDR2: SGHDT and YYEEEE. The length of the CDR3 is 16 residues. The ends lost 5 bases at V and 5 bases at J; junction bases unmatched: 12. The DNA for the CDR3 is TGTGCCAGCAGTCGACTATCCGGGACAGGGGGAAACGAGCAGTACTTC. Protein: CASSRLSGTGGNEQYF.

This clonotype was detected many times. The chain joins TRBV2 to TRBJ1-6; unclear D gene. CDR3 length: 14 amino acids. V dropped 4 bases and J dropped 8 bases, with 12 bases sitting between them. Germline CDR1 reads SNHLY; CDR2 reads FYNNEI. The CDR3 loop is CASSGRPGDSPLHF. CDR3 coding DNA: TGTGCCAGCAGTGGACGCCCGGGCGATTCACCCCTCCACTTT.

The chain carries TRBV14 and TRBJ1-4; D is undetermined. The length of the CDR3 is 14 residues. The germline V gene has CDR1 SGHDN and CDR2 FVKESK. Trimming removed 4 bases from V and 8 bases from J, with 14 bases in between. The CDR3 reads CASSPFGQWEKLFF. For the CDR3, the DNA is TGTGCCAGCAGCCCTTTTGGGCAGTGGGAAAAACTGTTTTTT.

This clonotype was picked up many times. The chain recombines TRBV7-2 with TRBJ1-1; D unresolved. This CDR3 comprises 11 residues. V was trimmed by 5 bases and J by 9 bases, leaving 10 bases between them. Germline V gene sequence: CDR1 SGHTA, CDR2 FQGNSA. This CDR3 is CASSAGGKAFF. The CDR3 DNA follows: TGTGCCAGCAGCGCGGGAGGGAAAGCTTTCTTT.

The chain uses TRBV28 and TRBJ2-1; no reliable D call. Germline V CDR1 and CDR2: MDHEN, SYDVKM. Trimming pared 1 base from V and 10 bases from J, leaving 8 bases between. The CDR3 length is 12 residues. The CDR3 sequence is CASSLFGREQFF. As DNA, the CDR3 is TGTGCCAGCAGTTTATTTGGTCGCGAGCAGTTCTTC.

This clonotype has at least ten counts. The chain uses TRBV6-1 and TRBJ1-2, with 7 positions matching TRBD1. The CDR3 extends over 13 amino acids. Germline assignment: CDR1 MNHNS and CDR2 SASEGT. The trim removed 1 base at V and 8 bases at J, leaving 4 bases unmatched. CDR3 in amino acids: CASSEVGGTGYTF. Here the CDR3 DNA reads TGTGCCAGCAGTGAAGTAGGGGGCACCGGCTACACCTTC.

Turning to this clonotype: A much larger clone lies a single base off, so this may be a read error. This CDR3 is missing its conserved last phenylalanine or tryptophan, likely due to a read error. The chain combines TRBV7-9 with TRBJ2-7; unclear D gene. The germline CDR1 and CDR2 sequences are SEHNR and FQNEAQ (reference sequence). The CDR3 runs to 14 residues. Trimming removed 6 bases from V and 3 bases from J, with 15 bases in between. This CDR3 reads CASRWQVPDYEQYS. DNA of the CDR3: TGTGCCAGCAGGTGGCAAGTTCCTGACTACGAGCAGTACTCC.

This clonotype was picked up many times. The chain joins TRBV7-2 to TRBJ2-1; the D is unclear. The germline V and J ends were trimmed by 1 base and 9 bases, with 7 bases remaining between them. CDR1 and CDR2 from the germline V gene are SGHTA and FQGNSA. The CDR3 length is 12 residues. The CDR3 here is CASSLVRIEQFF. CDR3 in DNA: TGTGCCAGCAGCTTAGTTCGGATTGAGCAGTTCTTC.

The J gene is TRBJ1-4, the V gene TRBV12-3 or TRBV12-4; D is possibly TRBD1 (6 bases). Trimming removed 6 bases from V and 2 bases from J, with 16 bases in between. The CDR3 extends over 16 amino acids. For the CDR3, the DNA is TGTGCCAGCAGCGCCACGGGGGGGGGCACTAATGAAAAACTGTTTTTT. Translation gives CASSATGGGTNEKLFF.

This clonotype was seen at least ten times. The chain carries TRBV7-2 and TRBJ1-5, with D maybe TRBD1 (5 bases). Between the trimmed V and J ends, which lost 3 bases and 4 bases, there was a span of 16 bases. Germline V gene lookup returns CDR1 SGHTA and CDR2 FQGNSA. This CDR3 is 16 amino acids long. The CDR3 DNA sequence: TGTGCCAGCAGCTTTGGTCAAGGCGGGGGAAATCAGCCCCAGCATTTT. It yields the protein CASSFGQGGGNQPQHF.

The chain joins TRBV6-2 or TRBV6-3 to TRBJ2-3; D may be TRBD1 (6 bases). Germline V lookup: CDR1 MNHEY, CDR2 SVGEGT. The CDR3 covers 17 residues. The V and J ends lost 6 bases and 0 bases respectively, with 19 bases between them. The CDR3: CASSQGLVVRSTDTQYF. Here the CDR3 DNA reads TGTGCCAGCAGCCAGGGGCTAGTAGTGAGGAGCACAGATACGCAGTATTTT.

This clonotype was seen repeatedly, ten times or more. The CDR3 sequence: CASSPGRGGNTGELFF. The CDR3 region has the DNA TGTGCCAGCAGCCCGGGAAGAGGGGGGAACACCGGGGAGCTGTTTTTT. This rearrangement joins TRBV7-2 to TRBJ2-2, with D perhaps matching TRBD1 (6 bases). This CDR3 has 16 residues. Germline V CDR1 and CDR2: SGHTA, FQGNSA. The germline V and J ends were trimmed by 5 bases and 1 base, with 14 bases remaining between them. Complete variable domain (other parts from reference TRBV7-2 and TRBJ2-2): GAGVSQSPSNKVTEKGKDVELRCDPISGHTALYWYRQSLGQGLEFLIYFQGNSAPDKSGLPSDRFSAERTGGSVSTLTIQRTQQEDSAVYLCASSPGRGGNTGELFFGEGSRLTVL.

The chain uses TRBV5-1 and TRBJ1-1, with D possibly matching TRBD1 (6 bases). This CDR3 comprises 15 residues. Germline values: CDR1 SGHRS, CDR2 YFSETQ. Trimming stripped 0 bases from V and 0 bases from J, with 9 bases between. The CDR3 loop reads CASSLGGAMNTEAFF. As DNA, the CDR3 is TGCGCCAGCAGCTTGGGGGGGGCGATGAACACTGAAGCTTTCTTT.

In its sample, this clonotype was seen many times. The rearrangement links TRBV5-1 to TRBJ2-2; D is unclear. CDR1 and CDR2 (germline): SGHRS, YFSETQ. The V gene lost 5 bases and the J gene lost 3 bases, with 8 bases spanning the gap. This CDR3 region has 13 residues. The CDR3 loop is CASSSLDTGELFF. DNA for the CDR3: TGCGCCAGCAGTAGCTTGGACACCGGGGAGCTGTTTTTT.

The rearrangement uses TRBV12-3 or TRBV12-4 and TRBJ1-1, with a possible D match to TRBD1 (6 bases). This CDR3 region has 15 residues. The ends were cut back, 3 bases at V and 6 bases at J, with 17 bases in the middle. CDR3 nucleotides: TGTGCCAGCAGTTTGTCCGGTAACAGGGTCGCTGAAGCTTTCTTT. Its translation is CASSLSGNRVAEAFF.

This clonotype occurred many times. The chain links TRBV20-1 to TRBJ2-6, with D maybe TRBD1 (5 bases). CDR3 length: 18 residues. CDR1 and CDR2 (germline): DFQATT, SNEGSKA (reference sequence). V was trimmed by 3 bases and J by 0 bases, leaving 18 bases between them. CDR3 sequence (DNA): TGCAGTGCTAGGGCTATCGGGCAGGGCTCCTCTGGGGCCAACGTCCTGACTTTC. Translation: CSARAIGQGSSGANVLTF.